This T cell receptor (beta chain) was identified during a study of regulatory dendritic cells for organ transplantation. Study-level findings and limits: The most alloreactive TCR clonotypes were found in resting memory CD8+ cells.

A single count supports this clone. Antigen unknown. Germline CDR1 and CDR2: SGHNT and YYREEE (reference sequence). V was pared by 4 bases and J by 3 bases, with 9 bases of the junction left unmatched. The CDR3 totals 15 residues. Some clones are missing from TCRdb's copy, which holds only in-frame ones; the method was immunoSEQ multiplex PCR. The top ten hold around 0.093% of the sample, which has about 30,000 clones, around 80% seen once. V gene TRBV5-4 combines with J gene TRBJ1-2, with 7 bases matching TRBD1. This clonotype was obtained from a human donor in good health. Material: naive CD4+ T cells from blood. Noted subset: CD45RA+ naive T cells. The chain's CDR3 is CASSVKQGTYYGYTF. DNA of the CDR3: TGTGCCAGCAGCGTTAAACAGGGGACCTACTATGGCTACACCTTC.